The 10 T cell receptor beta chains reported below all come from one sample, sequenced in a study of blood T cell repertoires in COVID-19. Only in-frame clones appear in the TCRdb table, and some are missing; sequencing was by immunoSEQ multiplex PCR. The sample gives approximately 90,000 clones, approximately 90% of which show up once; about 1.7% is in the top ten. The sample was peripheral blood. All receptors come from a man between 60 and 75 years old with acute or convalescent COVID-19.

The gene calls are TRBV6-5 and TRBJ1-2; D is perhaps TRBD1 (5 bases). V was shortened by 5 bases and J by 0 bases, with 10 bases between the two germline ends. Germline assignment: CDR1 MNHEY and CDR2 SVGAGI. The CDR3 extends over 14 amino acids. This CDR3 is CASSRTRANYGYTF. DNA for the CDR3: TGTGCCAGCAGTCGGACACGAGCTAACTATGGCTACACCTTC.

This chain joins TRBV29-1 and TRBJ2-6, with 12 bases identical to TRBD1. Unmatched junction bases numbered 10, after V lost 3 bases and J lost 1 base. Germline V CDR1 and CDR2: SQVTM, ANQGSEA. This CDR3 has 19 residues. The CDR3 here is CSVDLPGQGASSGANVLTF. Written as DNA, the CDR3 is TGCAGCGTTGACCTACCGGGACAGGGGGCTTCATCTGGGGCCAACGTCCTGACTTTC.

The chain employs TRBV5-1 and TRBJ1-2, with 10 bases matching TRBD1. Trimming removed 0 bases from V and 8 bases from J; junction bases left unmatched: 4. The CDR3 sequence is 14 residues long. CDR1 SGHRS and CDR2 YFSETQ come from the germline V gene. CDR3 protein: CASSLVGTGDGYTF. The CDR3 DNA reads TGCGCCAGCAGCTTGGTAGGGACAGGGGACGGCTACACCTTC.

The J gene is TRBJ1-1, the V gene TRBV12-3 or TRBV12-4, with D unresolved. This CDR3 region has 13 residues. V was pared by 7 bases and J by 1 base, with 10 bases between. The CDR3 nucleotides read TGTGCCAGCACCCTGCGGGGGAACACTGAAGCTTTCTTT. It specifies CASTLRGNTEAFF.

The CDR3 sequence is CASSVGQGRATGELFF. CDR3 in DNA: TGCGCCAGCAGCGTAGGACAGGGACGGGCGACCGGGGAGCTGTTTTTT. The rearrangement uses TRBV5-1 and TRBJ2-2; 8 nucleotides agree with TRBD1. This CDR3 spans 16 amino acids. Germline assignment: CDR1 SGHRS and CDR2 YFSETQ. V lost 4 bases and J lost 5; bases outside the gene matches: 10.

The chain couples TRBV7-2 to TRBJ1-2, with D uncertain. The CDR3 loop spans 14 amino acids. Trimming left V 5 bases short and J 7 bases short, with 17 bases between. Germline CDR1 SGHTA, CDR2 FQGNSA. CDR3 bases: TGTGCCAGCAGCCCCAGTTTCGGGGAGGGTGGCTACACCTTC. Translating gives CASSPSFGEGGYTF. Looking up the rest from reference TRBV7-2 and TRBJ1-2 gives the full variable domain: GAGVSQSPSNKVTEKGKDVELRCDPISGHTALYWYRQSLGQGLEFLIYFQGNSAPDKSGLPSDRFSAERTGGSVSTLTIQRTQQEDSAVYLCASSPSFGEGGYTFGSGTRLTVV.

The chain couples TRBV28 to TRBJ2-3; 8 bases line up with TRBD1. There are 17 residues in the CDR3. The germline V gene encodes CDR1 MDHEN and CDR2 SYDVKM. V was pared by 2 bases and J by 1 base, with 8 bases of the junction left unmatched. The CDR3 protein is CASSLMGKTGGTDTQYF. CDR3 coding DNA: TGTGCCAGCAGTTTAATGGGAAAGACAGGGGGCACAGATACGCAGTATTTT. Full variable domain (missing parts from reference TRBV28 and TRBJ2-3): DVKVTQSSRYLVKRTGEKVFLECVQDMDHENMFWYRQDPGLGLRLIYFSYDVKMKEKGDIPEGYSVSREKKERFSLILESASTNQTSMYLCASSLMGKTGGTDTQYFGPGTRLTVL.

The chain carries TRBV6-2 or TRBV6-3 and TRBJ1-5; no definite D call. CDR1 MNHEY and CDR2 SVGEGT come from the germline V gene. Trimming took 6 bases from V and 6 from J, leaving 9 bases between them. The CDR3 covers 12 residues. The CDR3 coding sequence is TGTGCCAGCAGCCCACGGGGTCAGCCCCAGCATTTT. It translates to CASSPRGQPQHF.

The chain uses TRBV5-5 and TRBJ1-2; a possible D gene is TRBD1 (5 bases). V was trimmed by 3 bases and J by 0 bases, leaving 12 bases between them. Germline CDR1 reads SGHKS; CDR2 reads YYEKEE (reference sequence). The CDR3 runs to 15 residues. CDR3 DNA: TGTGCCAGCAGCTCGCAGGGTACTTCTAACTATGGCTACACCTTC. Translating it yields CASSSQGTSNYGYTF. Full variable domain (remainder filled in from reference TRBV5-5 and TRBJ1-2): DAGVTQSPTHLIKTRGQQVTLRCSPISGHKSVSWYQQVLGQGPQFIFQYYEKEERGRGNFPDRFSARQFPNYSSELNVNALLLGDSALYLCASSSQGTSNYGYTFGSGTRLTVV.

This chain connects TRBV6-2 or TRBV6-3 to TRBJ2-1; a possible D gene is TRBD2 (5 bases). V lost 5 bases and J lost 10, with 15 bases in between. There are 13 residues in the CDR3. The germline CDR1 and CDR2 sequences are MNHEY and SVGEGT. The CDR3 here is CASSTPQGREQFF. The CDR3, as DNA: TGTGCCAGCAGTACCCCTCAAGGGAGAGAGCAGTTCTTC.